Here is one T cell receptor (beta chain) with its context. The data were obtained in a study of blood T cell repertoires in COVID-19. The CDR3 runs 13 residues. V lost 4 bases and J 2 bases, leaving 9 bases between the germline ends. CDR1 and CDR2 from the germline V gene are SQVTM and ANQGSEA. TCRdb's table, derived via immunoSEQ multiplex PCR, lists solely in-frame clones and lacks some. The table has 92,000 or so clones, more than 70% seen once; the top ten hold 0.47%. The receptor was isolated from a man aged 55-75 years with acute or convalescent COVID-19. Sequencing used peripheral blood. V usage is TRBV29-1 and J usage is TRBJ1-3, with a weak D call TRBD1 (6 bases). CDR3: CSVGTGPGNTIYF. The CDR3 bases are TGCAGCGTTGGAACAGGGCCTGGAAACACCATATATTTT.